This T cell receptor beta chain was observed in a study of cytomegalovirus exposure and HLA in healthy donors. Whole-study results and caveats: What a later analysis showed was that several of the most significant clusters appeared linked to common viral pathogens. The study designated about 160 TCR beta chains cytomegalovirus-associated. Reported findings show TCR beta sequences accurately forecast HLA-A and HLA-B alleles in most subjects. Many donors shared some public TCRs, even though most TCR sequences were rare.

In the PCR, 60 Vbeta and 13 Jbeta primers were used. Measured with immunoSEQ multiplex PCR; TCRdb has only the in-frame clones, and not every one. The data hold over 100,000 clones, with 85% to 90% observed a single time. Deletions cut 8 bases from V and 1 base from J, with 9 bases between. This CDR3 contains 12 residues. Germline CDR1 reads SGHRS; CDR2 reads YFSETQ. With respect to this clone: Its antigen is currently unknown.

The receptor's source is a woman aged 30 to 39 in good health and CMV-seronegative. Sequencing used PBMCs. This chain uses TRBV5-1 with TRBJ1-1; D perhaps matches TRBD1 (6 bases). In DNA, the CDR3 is TGCGCCAGTACACAGGGGAACACTGAAGCTTTCTTT. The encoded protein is CASTQGNTEAFF.